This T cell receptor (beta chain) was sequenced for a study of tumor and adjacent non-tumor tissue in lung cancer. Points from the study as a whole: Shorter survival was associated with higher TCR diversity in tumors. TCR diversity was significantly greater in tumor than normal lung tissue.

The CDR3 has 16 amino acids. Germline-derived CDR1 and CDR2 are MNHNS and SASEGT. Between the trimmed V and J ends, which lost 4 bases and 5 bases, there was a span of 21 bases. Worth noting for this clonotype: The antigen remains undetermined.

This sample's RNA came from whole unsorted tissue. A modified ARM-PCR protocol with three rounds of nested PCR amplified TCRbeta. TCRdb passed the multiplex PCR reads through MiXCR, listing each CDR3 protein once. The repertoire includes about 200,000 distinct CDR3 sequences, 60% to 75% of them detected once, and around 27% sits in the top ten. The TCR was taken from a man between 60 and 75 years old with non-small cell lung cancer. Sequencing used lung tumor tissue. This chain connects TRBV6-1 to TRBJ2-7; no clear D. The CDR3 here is CASSGTSRRAINEQYF. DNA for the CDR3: TGTGCCAGCAGTGGAACCTCTCGACGAGCAATCAACGAGCAGTACTTC.